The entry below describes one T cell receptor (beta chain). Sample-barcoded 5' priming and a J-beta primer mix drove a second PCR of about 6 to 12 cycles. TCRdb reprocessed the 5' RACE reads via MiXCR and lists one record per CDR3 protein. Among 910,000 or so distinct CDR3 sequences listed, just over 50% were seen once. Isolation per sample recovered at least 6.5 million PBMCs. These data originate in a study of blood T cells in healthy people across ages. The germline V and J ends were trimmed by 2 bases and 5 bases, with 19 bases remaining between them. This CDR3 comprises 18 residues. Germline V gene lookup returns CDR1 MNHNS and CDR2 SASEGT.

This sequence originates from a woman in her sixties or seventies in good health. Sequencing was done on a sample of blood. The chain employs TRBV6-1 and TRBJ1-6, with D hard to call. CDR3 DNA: TGTGCCAGCAGTGAACGAATCTTCTCGGAAGCCCATAATTCACCCCTCCACTTT. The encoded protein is CASSERIFSEAHNSPLHF.